In this sample, the clone carrying this T cell receptor (beta chain) turned up once. These data belong to a study of blood T cell repertoires in COVID-19. Study-level information: Sites across the United States, Italy and Spain contributed samples from acute and convalescent COVID-19. T cells, B-cell-depleted T cells, or PBMCs provided the cDNA or gDNA that served as material.

Study processing details: How many nucleated cells were present was estimated from reference gene primer amplification. TCRdb's copy holds only in-frame clones and misses some; the assay was immunoSEQ multiplex PCR. The D gene and trimming were derived from the DNA, and the V and J assignments and clone size from that table. The repertoire holds under 150,000 clones, with approximately 85% as singletons. CDR3 length: 15 amino acids. Looked up from germline, CDR1 is KGHSH and CDR2 is LQKENI. The germline V and J ends were trimmed by 6 bases and 0 bases, with 14 bases remaining between them. The sequence was collected from a human donor in a cohort sampled during active COVID-19. The sequencing input was peripheral blood. This chain links TRBV18 with TRBJ1-1; D remains ambiguous. CDR3 protein: CASSLGGSMNTEAFF. DNA for the CDR3: TGTGCCAGCTCTCTAGGCGGCAGCATGAACACTGAAGCTTTCTTT.